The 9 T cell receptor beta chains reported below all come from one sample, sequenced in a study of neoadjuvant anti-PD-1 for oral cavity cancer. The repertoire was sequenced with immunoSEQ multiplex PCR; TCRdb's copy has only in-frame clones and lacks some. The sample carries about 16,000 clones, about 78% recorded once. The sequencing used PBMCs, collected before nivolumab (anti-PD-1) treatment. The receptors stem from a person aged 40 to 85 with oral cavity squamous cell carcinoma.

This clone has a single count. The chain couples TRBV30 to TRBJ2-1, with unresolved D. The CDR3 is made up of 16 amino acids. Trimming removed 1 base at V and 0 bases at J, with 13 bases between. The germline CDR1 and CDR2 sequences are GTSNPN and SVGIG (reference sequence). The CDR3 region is CAWSAVVVYSYNEQFF. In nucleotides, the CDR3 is TGTGCCTGGAGTGCGGTGGTGGTTTACTCCTACAATGAGCAGTTCTTC.

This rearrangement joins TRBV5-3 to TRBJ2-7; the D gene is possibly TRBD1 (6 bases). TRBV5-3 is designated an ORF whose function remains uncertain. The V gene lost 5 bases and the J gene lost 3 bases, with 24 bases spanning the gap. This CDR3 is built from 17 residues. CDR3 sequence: CARRSDSPSLPYYEQYF. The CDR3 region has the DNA TGTGCCAGAAGGTCGGACAGCCCCAGTTTACCTTACTACGAGCAGTACTTC.

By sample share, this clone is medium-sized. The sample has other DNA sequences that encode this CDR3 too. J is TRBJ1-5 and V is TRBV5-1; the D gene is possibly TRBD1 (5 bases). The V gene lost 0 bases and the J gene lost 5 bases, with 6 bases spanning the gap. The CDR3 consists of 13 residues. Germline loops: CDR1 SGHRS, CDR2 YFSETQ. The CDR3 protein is CASSLAGDQPQHF. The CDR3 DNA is TGCGCCAGCAGCTTGGCGGGGGATCAGCCCCAGCATTTT.

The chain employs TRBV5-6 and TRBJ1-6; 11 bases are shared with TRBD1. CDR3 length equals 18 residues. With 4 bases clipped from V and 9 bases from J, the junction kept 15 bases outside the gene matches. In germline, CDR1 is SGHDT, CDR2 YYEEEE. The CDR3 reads CASSPPPSRTGGTSPLHF. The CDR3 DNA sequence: TGTGCCAGCAGCCCACCCCCGAGTCGGACAGGGGGCACTTCACCCCTCCACTTT.

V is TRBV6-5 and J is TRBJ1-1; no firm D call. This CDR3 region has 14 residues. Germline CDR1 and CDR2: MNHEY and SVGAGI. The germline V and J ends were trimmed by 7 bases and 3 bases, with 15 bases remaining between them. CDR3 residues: CASTNVWEHTEAFF. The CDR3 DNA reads TGTGCCAGCACTAACGTGTGGGAACACACTGAAGCTTTCTTT.

The chain's CDR3 is CASSLWGARTDTQYF. CDR3 DNA: TGTGCCAGCAGCTTATGGGGGGCGAGGACAGATACGCAGTATTTT. This chain joins TRBV7-3 and TRBJ2-3, with D perhaps TRBD1 or TRBD2 (6 bases each). The V and J ends lost 2 bases and 3 bases respectively, with 12 bases between them. CDR1 SGHTA and CDR2 FQGTGA come from the germline V gene. The CDR3 loop spans 15 amino acids.

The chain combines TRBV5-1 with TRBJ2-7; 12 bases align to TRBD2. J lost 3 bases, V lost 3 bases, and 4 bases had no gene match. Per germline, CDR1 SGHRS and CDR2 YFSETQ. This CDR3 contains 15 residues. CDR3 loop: CASSSRLAGDYEQYF. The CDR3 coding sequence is TGCGCCAGCAGCTCCCGACTAGCGGGGGACTACGAGCAGTACTTC.

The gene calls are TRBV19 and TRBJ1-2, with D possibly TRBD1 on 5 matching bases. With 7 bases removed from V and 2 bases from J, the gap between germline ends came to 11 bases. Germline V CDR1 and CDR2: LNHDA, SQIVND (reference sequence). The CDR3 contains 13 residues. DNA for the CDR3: TGTGCCAGTATCGGGACGTTCAACTATGGCTACACCTTC. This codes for CASIGTFNYGYTF.

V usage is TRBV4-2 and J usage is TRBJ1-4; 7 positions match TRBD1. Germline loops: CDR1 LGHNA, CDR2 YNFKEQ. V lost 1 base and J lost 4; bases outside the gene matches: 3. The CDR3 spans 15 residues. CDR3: CASSQGQGDNEKLFF. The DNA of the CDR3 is TGTGCCAGCAGCCAAGGTCAGGGGGATAATGAAAAACTGTTTTTT.